This is a list of T cell receptor beta chains from one sample in a study of OX40 agonist ivuxolimab in advanced cancers. The protocol was immunoSEQ multiplex PCR, while the TCRdb copy is restricted to in-frame clones and leaves out a portion. This table holds about 93,000 clones, roughly 92% found once. The sample here was CD4+ or CD8+ T cells sorted from blood, taken in a trial of the OX40 agonist ivuxolimab. The receptors stem from an adult with an advanced solid tumor such as melanoma, head and neck, liver or kidney cancer. Each CDR3 is given with its conserved first and last residue. A D gene is named only where the DNA matches it firmly. A row's size may be missing; if present it is once, few, many or a size class.

V gene: TRBV7-9
D gene: TRBD1
CDR3 length: 14
J gene: TRBJ2-7
clone size: .
CDR3 protein: CASSSSRDRGEQYF
CDR3 DNA: TGTGCCAGCAGCTCGTCCCGGGACAGGGGCGAGCAGTACTTC

V gene: TRBV10-3
D gene: .
CDR3 length: 12
J gene: TRBJ2-1
clone size: .
CDR3 protein: CAISDPGVEQFF
CDR3 DNA: TGTGCCATCAGTGACCCAGGGGTTGAGCAGTTCTTC

V gene: TRBV9
D gene: .
CDR3 length: 12
J gene: TRBJ1-2
clone size: .
CDR3 protein: CASSVVGDGYTF
CDR3 DNA: TGTGCCAGCAGCGTAGTGGGTGATGGCTACACCTTC

V gene: TRBV27
D gene: .
CDR3 length: 15
J gene: TRBJ2-1
clone size: once
CDR3 protein: CASSLSSSSYNEQFF
CDR3 DNA: TGTGCCAGCAGTTTGAGTAGTTCCTCCTACAATGAGCAGTTCTTC

V gene: TRBV7-8
D gene: TRBD2
CDR3 length: 14
J gene: TRBJ2-5
clone size: .
CDR3 protein: CASSPSTSGETQYF
CDR3 DNA: TGTGCCAGCAGCCCAAGTACTAGCGGAGAGACCCAGTACTTC

V gene: TRBV7-2
D gene: TRBD1
CDR3 length: 14
J gene: TRBJ1-1
clone size: .
CDR3 protein: CASSFWDSATEAFF
CDR3 DNA: TGTGCCAGCAGCTTCTGGGACAGCGCCACTGAAGCTTTCTTT

V gene: TRBV5-4
D gene: .
CDR3 length: 13
J gene: TRBJ2-7
clone size: .
CDR3 protein: CASSGGGTYEQYF
CDR3 DNA: TGTGCCAGCAGCGGCGGCGGAACCTACGAGCAGTACTTC

V gene: TRBV4-3
D gene: .
CDR3 length: 14
J gene: TRBJ1-3
clone size: .
CDR3 protein: CASSQVPSGNTIYF
CDR3 DNA: TGCGCCAGCAGCCAAGTCCCCTCTGGAAACACCATATATTTT

V gene: TRBV12-5
D gene: .
CDR3 length: 13
J gene: TRBJ1-2
clone size: .
CDR3 protein: CASGLPESRGYTF
CDR3 DNA: TGTGCTAGTGGTTTGCCCGAGTCCCGGGGCTACACCTTC

V gene: TRBV7-6
D gene: TRBD2
CDR3 length: 15
J gene: TRBJ2-1
clone size: .
CDR3 protein: CASSLAGAPHNEQFF
CDR3 DNA: TGTGCCAGCAGTTTAGCGGGAGCCCCCCACAATGAGCAGTTCTTC

V gene: TRBV27
D gene: TRBD1
CDR3 length: 16
J gene: TRBJ2-2
clone size: .
CDR3 protein: CASSFGGQGATGELFF
CDR3 DNA: TGTGCCAGCAGTTTTGGGGGACAGGGGGCAACCGGGGAGCTGTTTTTT

V gene: TRBV19
D gene: TRBD1
CDR3 length: 14
J gene: TRBJ2-2
clone size: .
CDR3 protein: CATEGQGLTGELFF
CDR3 DNA: TGTGCCACCGAGGGACAGGGATTAACCGGGGAGCTGTTTTTT

V gene: TRBV6-5
D gene: TRBD1
CDR3 length: 15
J gene: TRBJ2-2
clone size: .
CDR3 protein: CASSYGQGETGELFF
CDR3 DNA: TGTGCCAGCAGTTATGGACAGGGAGAGACCGGGGAGCTGTTTTTT

V gene: TRBV27
D gene: .
CDR3 length: 14
J gene: TRBJ2-1
clone size: .
CDR3 protein: CASWAPGRVNEQFF
CDR3 DNA: TGTGCCAGCTGGGCCCCGGGACGAGTTAATGAGCAGTTCTTC

V gene: TRBV11-2
D gene: .
CDR3 length: 11
J gene: TRBJ1-1
clone size: .
CDR3 protein: CASREVGEAFF
CDR3 DNA: TGTGCCAGCAGGGAGGTTGGAGAAGCTTTCTTT

V gene: TRBV13
D gene: .
CDR3 length: 12
J gene: TRBJ2-3
clone size: .
CDR3 protein: CASSLGTDTQYF
CDR3 DNA: TGTGCCAGCAGCTTGGGCACAGATACGCAGTATTTT

V gene: TRBV27
D gene: .
CDR3 length: 14
J gene: TRBJ2-7
clone size: .
CDR3 protein: CASSPSGSSYEQYF
CDR3 DNA: TGTGCCAGCAGTCCCTCGGGTAGCTCCTACGAGCAGTACTTC

V gene: TRBV6-6
D gene: .
CDR3 length: 14
J gene: TRBJ2-4
clone size: .
CDR3 protein: CASSSFDREGIQYF
CDR3 DNA: TGTGCCAGCAGTTCCTTCGACAGGGAGGGCATTCAGTACTTC

V gene: TRBV7-2
D gene: .
CDR3 length: 12
J gene: TRBJ1-6
clone size: .
CDR3 protein: CASSSYNSPLHF
CDR3 DNA: TGTGCCAGCAGCTCCTATAATTCACCCCTCCACTTT

V gene: TRBV10-2
D gene: .
CDR3 length: 13
J gene: TRBJ2-1
clone size: .
CDR3 protein: CASTPGPENEQFF
CDR3 DNA: TGCGCCAGCACTCCGGGGCCCGAGAATGAGCAGTTCTTC

V gene: TRBV30
D gene: .
CDR3 length: 14
J gene: TRBJ2-3
clone size: .
CDR3 protein: CAWTDLGAIDTQYF
CDR3 DNA: TGTGCCTGGACGGACTTAGGAGCGATAGATACGCAGTATTTT

V gene: TRBV6-6
D gene: TRBD2
CDR3 length: 16
J gene: TRBJ2-1
clone size: .
CDR3 protein: CASGTVSGRDFNEQFF
CDR3 DNA: TGTGCCAGCGGAACGGTTAGCGGGAGGGATTTTAATGAGCAGTTCTTC

V gene: TRBV4-1
D gene: .
CDR3 length: 15
J gene: TRBJ2-7
clone size: .
CDR3 protein: CASSARQANRLEQYF
CDR3 DNA: TGCGCCAGCAGCGCAAGACAGGCCAATCGGCTCGAGCAGTACTTC

V gene: TRBV4-3
D gene: .
CDR3 length: 13
J gene: TRBJ1-1
clone size: .
CDR3 protein: CASSQDQGTEAFF
CDR3 DNA: TGCGCCAGCAGCCAAGATCAGGGCACTGAAGCTTTCTTT

V gene: TRBV2
D gene: TRBD1
CDR3 length: 15
J gene: TRBJ1-1
clone size: .
CDR3 protein: CASSGGTDGNTEAFF
CDR3 DNA: TGTGCCAGCAGTGGAGGGACAGACGGAAACACTGAAGCTTTCTTT

V gene: TRBV10-1
D gene: .
CDR3 length: 11
J gene: TRBJ2-3
clone size: .
CDR3 protein: CASSETDTQYF
CDR3 DNA: TGCGCCAGCAGTGAAACAGATACGCAGTATTTT

V gene: TRBV7-3
D gene: .
CDR3 length: 12
J gene: TRBJ2-2
clone size: .
CDR3 protein: CASSPSTGELFF
CDR3 DNA: TGTGCCAGCAGCCCCAGCACCGGGGAGCTGTTTTTT

V gene: TRBV5-4
D gene: .
CDR3 length: 13
J gene: TRBJ2-5
clone size: .
CDR3 protein: CASSLGLRETQYF
CDR3 DNA: TGTGCCAGCAGCTTGGGGCTCCGGGAGACCCAGTACTTC

V gene: TRBV5-4
D gene: .
CDR3 length: 13
J gene: TRBJ1-2
clone size: .
CDR3 protein: CASSPTGNYGYTF
CDR3 DNA: TGTGCCAGCAGCCCAACAGGGAACTATGGCTACACCTTC

V gene: TRBV6-1
D gene: .
CDR3 length: 15
J gene: TRBJ2-2
clone size: .
CDR3 protein: CASSSKRAYTGELFF
CDR3 DNA: TGTGCCAGCAGTTCAAAGAGAGCCTATACCGGGGAGCTGTTTTTT

V gene: TRBV29-1
D gene: .
CDR3 length: 10
J gene: TRBJ2-5
clone size: .
CDR3 protein: CSVTFETQYF
CDR3 DNA: TGCAGCGTTACATTCGAGACCCAGTACTTC

V gene: TRBV5-5
D gene: .
CDR3 length: 12
J gene: TRBJ2-7
clone size: .
CDR3 protein: CASSLELYEQYF
CDR3 DNA: TGTGCCAGCAGCTTGGAGCTTTACGAGCAGTACTTC

V gene: TRBV6-1
D gene: .
CDR3 length: 12
J gene: TRBJ2-1
clone size: .
CDR3 protein: CASIQPTGEQFF
CDR3 DNA: TGTGCCAGCATACAACCGACGGGTGAGCAGTTCTTC

V gene: TRBV11-2
D gene: TRBD1
CDR3 length: 15
J gene: TRBJ2-7
clone size: .
CDR3 protein: CASSADRGRGYEQYF
CDR3 DNA: TGTGCCAGCAGCGCGGACAGGGGGAGAGGGTACGAGCAGTACTTC

V gene: TRBV4-1
D gene: .
CDR3 length: 16
J gene: TRBJ2-1
clone size: once
CDR3 protein: CASSHPPTSSYNEQFF
CDR3 DNA: TGCGCCAGCAGCCACCCACCTACTAGCTCCTACAATGAGCAGTTCTTC

V gene: TRBV4-3
D gene: .
CDR3 length: 14
J gene: TRBJ1-2
clone size: .
CDR3 protein: CASSLETFNYGYTF
CDR3 DNA: TGCGCCAGCAGCCTAGAGACATTTAACTATGGCTACACCTTC

V gene: TRBV30
D gene: .
CDR3 length: 14
J gene: TRBJ1-6
clone size: .
CDR3 protein: CAWSVSGPNSPLHF
CDR3 DNA: TGTGCCTGGAGTGTATCCGGCCCGAATTCACCCCTCCACTTT

V gene: TRBV10-2
D gene: TRBD2
CDR3 length: 15
J gene: TRBJ2-1
clone size: .
CDR3 protein: CASRGPSRDYDEQFF
CDR3 DNA: TGCGCCAGCAGGGGACCCTCCCGGGACTACGACGAGCAGTTCTTC

V gene: TRBV4-3
D gene: .
CDR3 length: 15
J gene: TRBJ1-2
clone size: .
CDR3 protein: CASSQVGRLDYGYTF
CDR3 DNA: TGCGCCAGCAGCCAAGTTGGCAGGCTCGACTATGGCTACACCTTC

V gene: TRBV6-1
D gene: .
CDR3 length: 14
J gene: TRBJ2-7
clone size: .
CDR3 protein: CASSGEGAPYEQYF
CDR3 DNA: TGTGCCAGCAGTGGGGAGGGGGCTCCCTACGAGCAGTACTTC

V gene: TRBV2
D gene: .
CDR3 length: 13
J gene: TRBJ1-6
clone size: .
CDR3 protein: CASRAGIRAPLHF
CDR3 DNA: TGTGCCAGCAGAGCGGGGATTAGGGCACCCCTCCACTTT

V gene: TRBV28
D gene: TRBD1
CDR3 length: 17
J gene: TRBJ2-3
clone size: .
CDR3 protein: CASSFEGTALDTDTQYF
CDR3 DNA: TGTGCCAGCAGTTTTGAGGGGACAGCCCTTGACACAGATACGCAGTATTTT

V gene: TRBV9
D gene: .
CDR3 length: 17
J gene: TRBJ1-1
clone size: once
CDR3 protein: CASSDPIAADRNTEAFF
CDR3 DNA: TGTGCCAGCAGCGACCCCATAGCGGCGGACAGGAACACTGAAGCTTTCTTT

V gene: TRBV19
D gene: TRBD2
CDR3 length: 14
J gene: TRBJ2-7
clone size: .
CDR3 protein: CASSIGSSGYEQYF
CDR3 DNA: TGTGCCAGTAGCATTGGCTCTAGCGGGTACGAGCAGTACTTC

V gene: TRBV6-6
D gene: .
CDR3 length: 16
J gene: TRBJ2-3
clone size: .
CDR3 protein: CASSSIGRSSTDTQYF
CDR3 DNA: TGTGCCAGCAGTTCAATCGGGAGATCTAGCACAGATACGCAGTATTTT

V gene: TRBV29-1
D gene: .
CDR3 length: 11
J gene: TRBJ2-2
clone size: .
CDR3 protein: CSVGAAGELFF
CDR3 DNA: TGCAGCGTTGGCGCGGCCGGGGAGCTGTTTTTT

V gene: TRBV4-2
D gene: .
CDR3 length: 13
J gene: TRBJ2-7
clone size: .
CDR3 protein: CASSPDSPYEQYF
CDR3 DNA: TGTGCCAGCAGCCCGGACTCGCCCTACGAGCAGTACTTC

V gene: TRBV5-1
D gene: TRBD1
CDR3 length: 14
J gene: TRBJ2-7
clone size: .
CDR3 protein: CASSPPGQGYEQYF
CDR3 DNA: TGCGCCAGCAGCCCACCGGGACAGGGTTACGAGCAGTACTTC

V gene: TRBV28
D gene: .
CDR3 length: 15
J gene: TRBJ2-7
clone size: .
CDR3 protein: CASSSRTVRPYEQYF
CDR3 DNA: TGTGCCAGCAGTTCAAGGACAGTTCGTCCCTACGAGCAGTACTTC

V gene: TRBV5-1
D gene: TRBD2
CDR3 length: 18
J gene: TRBJ2-7
clone size: .
CDR3 protein: CASSLVSVRIAGNYEQYF
CDR3 DNA: TGCGCCAGCAGCTTGGTTTCAGTCCGAATAGCGGGAAACTACGAGCAGTACTTC

V gene: TRBV6-5
D gene: .
CDR3 length: 15
J gene: TRBJ1-2
clone size: .
CDR3 protein: CASSYSGEGNYGYTF
CDR3 DNA: TGTGCCAGCAGTTACTCGGGAGAGGGTAACTATGGCTACACCTTC

V gene: TRBV5-7
D gene: .
CDR3 length: 16
J gene: TRBJ2-7
clone size: .
CDR3 protein: CASSLVGFGLIYEQYF
CDR3 DNA: TGTGCCAGCAGCTTGGTGGGGTTTGGACTAATCTACGAGCAGTACTTC

V gene: TRBV29-1
D gene: .
CDR3 length: 13
J gene: TRBJ2-3
clone size: .
CDR3 protein: CSVVGGRADTQYF
CDR3 DNA: TGCAGCGTTGTGGGGGGTCGGGCAGATACGCAGTATTTT

V gene: TRBV27
D gene: .
CDR3 length: 16
J gene: TRBJ2-1
clone size: .
CDR3 protein: CASTPEGSANYNEQFF
CDR3 DNA: TGTGCCAGCACTCCGGAAGGGTCGGCGAACTACAATGAGCAGTTCTTC

V gene: TRBV5-6
D gene: TRBD1
CDR3 length: 15
J gene: TRBJ2-5
clone size: .
CDR3 protein: CASSLPGQGQETQYF
CDR3 DNA: TGTGCCAGCAGCTTACCGGGACAGGGCCAAGAGACCCAGTACTTC

V gene: TRBV9
D gene: .
CDR3 length: 15
J gene: TRBJ2-5
clone size: .
CDR3 protein: CASSVWDNPGETQYF
CDR3 DNA: TGTGCCAGCAGCGTCTGGGACAACCCCGGAGAGACCCAGTACTTC

V gene: TRBV6-5
D gene: TRBD2
CDR3 length: 14
J gene: TRBJ2-1
clone size: .
CDR3 protein: CASSLLAGYNEQFF
CDR3 DNA: TGTGCCAGCAGTTTGCTAGCGGGGTACAATGAGCAGTTCTTC

V gene: TRBV12-5
D gene: TRBD2
CDR3 length: 18
J gene: TRBJ2-1
clone size: .
CDR3 protein: CASGQPGTSGRAYNEQFF
CDR3 DNA: TGTGCTAGTGGACAACCCGGGACTAGCGGGAGAGCCTACAATGAGCAGTTCTTC

V gene: TRBV30
D gene: TRBD1
CDR3 length: 14
J gene: TRBJ2-5
clone size: .
CDR3 protein: CAWDPTGGYETQYF
CDR3 DNA: TGTGCCTGGGACCCGACAGGGGGCTATGAGACCCAGTACTTC

V gene: TRBV2
D gene: TRBD1
CDR3 length: 13
J gene: TRBJ2-7
clone size: .
CDR3 protein: CATDGQGSYEQYF
CDR3 DNA: TGTGCCACAGACGGACAGGGGTCCTACGAGCAGTACTTC